At least ten counts were recorded for the clone carrying this TCR beta chain. Antigen: not known. The data stem from a study of human T cells and chemical hapten exposure. TCRdb independently ran MiXCR on the RACE reads; one entry per CDR3 protein. Here the sample spans about 55,000 distinct CDR3 sequences, about 9.9% being singletons. Study findings and constraints: TCRs exceeding 1 in 1000 frequency stayed unchanged with DPC sensitization.

The germline gives CDR1 LGHNA, CDR2 YNFKEQ. The CDR3 totals 12 residues. Trimming took 3 bases from V and 5 from J, leaving 7 bases between them. Noted time point: patch test 2, 6 weeks after DPC sensitization. Treatment defined: therapeutic diphenylcyclopropenone sensitization with weekly scalp DPC. The sample here was whole blood, taken in connection with sensitization to the hapten diphenylcyclopropenone (DPC). The chain uses TRBV4-2 and TRBJ1-2; D is unresolved. This TCR was recovered from a woman aged 50 to 65 with alopecia areata. Some clones in this sample may be carry-over from other donors' samples. CDR3 in DNA: TGTGCCAGCAGCCAGGGTAATTATGGCTACACCTTC. Its translation: CASSQGNYGYTF.